This T cell receptor (beta chain) was identified in a study of molecular identifiers for immune sequencing clone quantification. This clonotype has just a few counts. The CDR3 has 15 residues. Trimming took off 2 bases at V and 4 bases at J, with 12 bases between the two ends. Making the bulk TCR libraries relied on previously described methods and listed TCR primers. Using its own MiXCR run on the PCR reads, TCRdb lists one record per CDR3 protein. In the table there are under 600,000 distinct CDR3 sequences, 20% to 25% of which are singletons. The source of this sequence is a human donor in good health. Some libraries in this study had Jurkat cell RNA spiked in. The genes are TRBV12-3 or TRBV12-4 and TRBJ1-5; D not resolved. The specimen was naive CD8+ T cells from blood, with Jurkat cell RNA spiked in. Regarding subset: FACS-sorted CD8+CD4-CCR7+CD45RA+ naive T cells. CDR3 in amino acids: CASSLTWEDNQPQHF. The CDR3 DNA sequence: TGTGCCAGCAGTTTAACCTGGGAGGATAATCAGCCCCAGCATTTT.